This T cell receptor (beta chain) derives from a study of cytomegalovirus exposure and HLA in healthy donors. The CDR3 spans 13 residues. Per the germline V gene, CDR1 is GTSNPN and CDR2 is SVGIG (reference sequence). Trimming pared 3 bases from V and 4 bases from J, leaving 12 bases between. A multiplex PCR was run with 60 Vbeta primers and 13 Jbeta primers. Using immunoSEQ multiplex PCR, the repertoire was profiled, and TCRdb retains in-frame clones only, with some absent. Among 150,000 to 200,000 clones listed, roughly 87% were seen once. The sequenced sample consisted of PBMCs. The chain is built from TRBV30 and TRBJ1-2; D perhaps matches TRBD1 (5 bases). This clonotype originated in a girl under three years old in good health and CMV-seronegative. The CDR3 loop is CAWSADITYGYTF. DNA of the CDR3: TGTGCCTGGAGCGCGGACATTACCTATGGCTACACCTTC.